This T cell receptor beta chain was captured by sequencing in a study of shared clonotypes between healthy human individuals. Donation came from healthy HIV-negative adults that had no recent acute infections or vaccinations. Some 90 million PBMCs were counted before genomic DNA extraction. The CDR3 totals 16 residues. The V gene lost 7 bases and the J gene lost 1 base, with 19 bases spanning the gap. Germline CDR1 and CDR2: MDHEN and SYDVKM. Sequencing was performed with immunoSEQ multiplex PCR; in TCRdb, only in-frame clones are kept and a portion is missing. This repertoire shows some 470,000 clones, 60% to 85% found once; its top ten account for 10% to 15%. The table lists this clone with a few counts.

The chain is built from TRBV28 and TRBJ1-1; unclear D gene. This receptor was obtained from a woman aged 40 to 50 in good health. Some clones in this sample may be carry-over from other donors' samples. Input material: PBMCs. The CDR3: CASTSGSGVPNTEAFF. The DNA of the CDR3 is TGTGCCAGCACCTCCGGTTCCGGGGTCCCGAACACTGAAGCTTTCTTT.